The sequence of this TCR beta chain was determined in a study of T cells expressing NK-cell markers (TCRdb year 2020). With regard to the full study: Three sorted T-cell subsets (CD3+CD56+NKG2C+, CD3+CD56+NKG2C- and CD3+CD56-NKG2C+) from fewer than 10 donors had their TCR beta-chain repertoires profiled. Libraries were sequenced as 2 x 150 bp reads on Illumina HiSeq 2000/2500, MiSeq or NextSeq. Among the eight sequenced donors, seven were HCMV-seropositive and one was HCMV-seronegative. Randomly selected healthy volunteers, three men and five women, were used as the eight sequenced donors. Study-level results and caveats: In five to seven donors, the dominant CD3+CD56+NKG2C+ clonotypes were found to rank among the top 10 CD8+ clonotypes and to make up roughly 1.0-7.5% of CD8+ T cells. Those dominant clonotypes were again the most abundant among CD3+CD56-NKG2C+ cells in a handful of donors, at about 25-65%. Whether the expanded NKG2C-expressing T cell clones were specific for HCMV antigens was left unclear.

Looking up the germline V gene yields CDR1 WSHSY and CDR2 SAAADI. The CDR3 holds 13 amino acids from the cysteine to the phenylalanine. No DNA is given. A note on this clonotype: Its antigen is unknown.

A commercial ELISA kit detecting HCMV-specific IgG in serum was used to determine HCMV serostatus. Ficoll density gradient centrifugation was used to isolate peripheral blood mononuclear cells from blood. The sequencing machine was an Illumina HiSeq 2000. TCR beta cDNA libraries were prepared using 5'RACE template switching, which introduced a universal primer site and unique molecular identifiers. Priming for cDNA synthesis came from the TCR beta constant segment, and two successive PCR amplification steps followed. In the authors' own workflow: MIGEC was used to demultiplex reads and group the reads by UMI, and MiTCR was used to assemble and quantify clonotypes. To exclude erroneous sequences, only TCR cDNA sequences supported by at least two reads were retained. The tcR package was used for downstream repertoire analysis, and clonotypes were matched across fractions by CDR3 nucleotide sequence plus V segment. VDJmatch was used to annotate antigen specificity against VDJdb, with one amino acid substitution allowed in CDR3. With the reads reprocessed by TCRdb, a single entry stands for each CDR3 protein sequence and no DNA is reported. These V and J calls are TCRdb output, not the study's own analysis. This sample's clone table shows about half a million distinct CDR3 sequences. The ten top clones hold roughly 1.4% of the sample.

The sequence came from a woman in her fifties or sixties in good health. Donor details come from another sample of the same person, matched by shared clones. The chain is made from TRBV10-2 and TRBJ1-1; the TCRdb call, TRBD1, lacks DNA for checking. Sequencing input: blood T cells: a sorted CD56 or NKG2C T cell subset, CD4+ or CD8+ T cells, or bulk PBMC T cells (not recorded which). The CDR3 is CASSGQAFLEAFF.